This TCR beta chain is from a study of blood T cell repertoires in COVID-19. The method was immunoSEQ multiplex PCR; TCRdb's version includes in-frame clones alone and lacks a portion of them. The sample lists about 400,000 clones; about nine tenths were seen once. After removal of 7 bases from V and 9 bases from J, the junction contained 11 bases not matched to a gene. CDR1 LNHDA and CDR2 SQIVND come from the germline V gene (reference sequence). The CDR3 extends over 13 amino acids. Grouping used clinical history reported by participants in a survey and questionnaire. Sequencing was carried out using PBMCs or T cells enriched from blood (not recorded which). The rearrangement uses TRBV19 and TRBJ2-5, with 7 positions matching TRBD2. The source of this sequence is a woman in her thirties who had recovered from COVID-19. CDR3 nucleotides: TGTGCCAGTACCCCCACGGGGGGAGGGTCCCAGTACTTC. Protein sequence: CASTPTGGGSQYF.